The rows below give T cell receptor beta chains drawn from one sample of a study of human T cells and chemical hapten exposure. TCRdb redid the calling of the RACE reads with MiXCR, one entry per CDR3 protein. Seen here are around 380,000 distinct CDR3 sequences, approximately 5% observed once, and the top ten hold approximately 2.5%. This specimen consisted of whole blood, obtained in connection with sensitization to the hapten diphenylcyclopropenone (DPC). Every receptor here comes from a woman aged 45-65 years with alopecia areata. Some clones in this sample may be carry-over from other donors' samples. The CDR3 runs from the conserved cysteine through the conserved F or W. A D gene is named only where the DNA matches it firmly. Clone size is stated in some rows and not others, as once, few, many or a class when expanded.

D	size	V	J	DNA	CDR3
NA	few	TRBV12-3/TRBV12-4	TRBJ2-7	TGTGCCAGCAGTTACAGGCCCCAAACCTACGAGCAGTACTTC	CASSYRPQTYEQYF
TRBD1	few	TRBV7-9	TRBJ2-3	TGTGCCAGCAGCCGGGGACAGGGCAGAGATACGCAGTATTTT	CASSRGQGRDTQYF
TRBD1	many	TRBV5-1	TRBJ2-7	TGCGCCAGCAGCCCCGGACAGGTGGACTACGAGCAGTACTTC	CASSPGQVDYEQYF
TRBD2	few	TRBV10-3	TRBJ2-1	TGTGCCTCCGAGCGGGAGGCCAGCTCCTACAATGAGCAGTTCTTC	CASEREASSYNEQFF
NA	once	TRBV4-2	TRBJ1-1	TGTGCCAGCAGCCATCAACCATCGGGGTTCGCTGAAGCTTTCTTT	CASSHQPSGFAEAFF
NA	many	TRBV5-1	TRBJ2-7	TGCGCCAGCAGCTTCTATGGCAGCTCAATCTCCTACGAGCAGTACTTC	CASSFYGSSISYEQYF
TRBD1	few	TRBV6-1	TRBJ1-2	TGTGCCAGCAGCCCAGGATGGACAGGGCATGGCTACACCTTC	CASSPGWTGHGYTF
NA	many	TRBV7-2	TRBJ2-1	TGTGCCAGCAGCTTAGACTGGAACAATGAGCAGTTCTTC	CASSLDWNNEQFF
NA	many	TRBV6-5	TRBJ1-1	TGTGCCAGCAGAACCGTAGGGAGGGACACTGAAGCTTTCTTT	CASRTVGRDTEAFF
NA	many	TRBV27	TRBJ1-2	TGTGCCAGCAGTTTAAGGCTCCAGGAGGGCTACACCTTC	CASSLRLQEGYTF
NA	NA	TRBV30	TRBJ2-6	TGTGCCTGGAGAAGGGCTGGGGCCAACGTCCTGACTTTC	CAWRRAGANVLTF
NA	NA	TRBV6-5	TRBJ2-3	TGTGCCAGCAGTCAAACTATCAGCACAGATACGCAGTATTTT	CASSQTISTDTQYF
NA	many	TRBV25-1	TRBJ2-5	TGTGCCAGCAGTGTGTCCGGGCCCCGGGAGACCCAGTACTTC	CASSVSGPRETQYF
TRBD1	NA	TRBV5-4	TRBJ1-1	TGTGCCAGCAGCCCCGGGGCAGGGGGCAGGAAGAACACTGAAGCTTTCTTT	CASSPGAGGRKNTEAFF
NA	few	TRBV14	TRBJ1-6	TGTGCCAGCAGCCCCCTAGGAGGGGGGAATTCACCCCTCCACTTT	CASSPLGGGNSPLHF
NA	many	TRBV6-1	TRBJ2-7	TGTGCCAGCAGGCCCGAGTTGGGATACGAGCAGTACTTC	CASRPELGYEQYF
TRBD2	few	TRBV6-2/TRBV6-3	TRBJ2-3	TGTGCCAGCAACGGGGGGGCTTCGGGAGACACAGATACGCAGTATTTT	CASNGGASGDTDTQYF
TRBD1	NA	TRBV5-6	TRBJ2-1	TGTGCCAGCAGCACAATGGACAGGGGGATCCACTCCTACAATGAGCAGTTCTTC	CASSTMDRGIHSYNEQFF
NA	few	TRBV28	TRBJ2-7	TGTGCCAGCAGTTTACGGGCAGGGAGGGGGTCCTACGAGCAGTACTTC	CASSLRAGRGSYEQYF
NA	NA	TRBV24-1	TRBJ1-5	TGTGCCACCAGTGGTGGGAACAATCAGCCCCAGCATTTT	CATSGGNNQPQHF
TRBD1	many	TRBV29-1	TRBJ2-3	TGCAGCGTTGATCTTGGGGCAGGGGGCGAAGATACGCAGTATTTT	CSVDLGAGGEDTQYF
NA	many	TRBV9	TRBJ2-5	TGTGCCAGCACCCCCTCGGGCACCTCACAAGAGACCCAGTACTTC	CASTPSGTSQETQYF
NA	many	TRBV28	TRBJ2-7	TGTGCCAGCAGTCTACCCTCCTACGAGCAGTACTTC	CASSLPSYEQYF